This passage covers 15 T cell receptor beta chains from one sample sequenced in a study of blood T cell repertoires in COVID-19. The method was immunoSEQ multiplex PCR; TCRdb's version includes in-frame clones alone and lacks a portion of them. The sample has about 180,000 clones; 84% are singletons. Specimen: peripheral blood. The receptors derive from a human donor in a cohort sampled during active COVID-19.

This clone was counted a single time. V and J are TRBV25-1 and TRBJ2-1; D is possibly TRBD2 (6 bases). Germline V CDR1 and CDR2: MGHDK, SYGVNS. The CDR3 has 14 residues. V lost 4 bases and J lost 8, with 15 bases in between. The CDR3 loop is CASSGAGPGDEQFF. The CDR3 DNA is TGTGCCAGCAGTGGCGCGGGGCCTGGGGATGAGCAGTTCTTC.

This clone has a handful of counts. The chain couples TRBV4-1 to TRBJ2-7; tentatively, D is TRBD2 (6 bases). CDR3 length: 11 amino acids. Germline CDR1 MGHRA, CDR2 YSYEKL. V lost 5 bases to trimming and J lost 6 bases, with 8 bases between them. In DNA form, the CDR3 reads TGCGCCAGCAGCGTGGGGGGCGAGCAGTACTTC. This codes for CASSVGGEQYF.

The chain recombines TRBV27 with TRBJ1-1, with a weak D call TRBD1 (5 bases). CDR3 size: 15 residues. V lost 0 bases and J 4 bases, leaving 12 bases between the germline ends. CDR1 MNHEY and CDR2 SMNVEV come from the germline V gene (reference sequence). CDR3 coding DNA: TGTGCCAGCAGTTTATCCAGGGTAATGATCACTGAAGCTTTCTTT. Translated: CASSLSRVMITEAFF.

Only one count was recorded for this clone. The chain carries TRBV2 and TRBJ1-2, with TRBD1 matching over 7 bases. Germline V CDR1 and CDR2: SNHLY, FYNNEI. V shed 7 bases and J 4 bases; nucleotides not matched to a gene: 6. This CDR3 comprises 13 residues. The CDR3 region has the DNA TGTGCCAGCACCTTAGACAGGGCCTATGGCTACACCTTC. It encodes CASTLDRAYGYTF.

This chain joins TRBV19 and TRBJ1-1, with TRBD1 as a possible D gene (5 bases). V was shortened by 8 bases and J by 1 base, with 14 bases between the two germline ends. Per germline, CDR1 LNHDA and CDR2 SQIVND (reference sequence). This CDR3 has 14 amino acids. The DNA of the CDR3 is TGTGCCAGTCGGGTGGGGGAGGGGAACACTGAAGCTTTCTTT. Translation gives CASRVGEGNTEAFF.

V is TRBV5-8 and J is TRBJ2-1, with 10 bases that match TRBD1. The CDR3 consists of 14 residues. Trimming cost V 4 bases and J 7 bases; bases outside gene matches: 5. The germline gives CDR1 SGHTS, CDR2 YDEGEE. The CDR3 DNA reads TGTGCCAGCAGCACGACAGGGGGCGGAAATGAGCAGTTCTTC. Translation: CASSTTGGGNEQFF.

The chain recombines TRBV9 with TRBJ1-2; a weak D match, TRBD1 (6 bases). Germline V lookup: CDR1 SGDLS, CDR2 YYNGEE. CDR3 length: 14 residues. With 0 bases removed from V and 4 bases from J, the gap between germline ends came to 10 bases. The CDR3 is CASSVAQGSYGYTF. CDR3 bases: TGTGCCAGCAGCGTAGCCCAGGGGTCCTATGGCTACACCTTC.

This chain links TRBV30 with TRBJ1-5, with D perhaps matching TRBD1 (6 bases). CDR3 length: 14 residues. V shed 5 bases and J shed 3 bases, with 14 bases lying between them. Germline CDR1 is GTSNPN and CDR2 is SVGIG (reference sequence). CDR3 residues: CAWATGDFNQPQHF. The CDR3 region has the DNA TGTGCCTGGGCGACAGGAGACTTCAATCAGCCCCAGCATTTT.

J is TRBJ2-7 and V is TRBV7-8; perhaps TRBD1 as D (5 bases). V was trimmed by 2 bases and J by 8 bases, leaving 10 bases between them. The germline V gene has CDR1 SGHVS and CDR2 FQNEAQ. This CDR3 is built from 12 residues. Here the CDR3 reads CASSLMGHQQYF. Here the CDR3 DNA reads TGTGCCAGCAGCTTAATGGGGCATCAGCAGTACTTC.

The chain links TRBV29-1 to TRBJ2-2; 8 positions match TRBD1. Germline V gene sequence: CDR1 SQVTM, CDR2 ANQGSEA. V was clipped by 7 bases and J by 6 bases; unmatched bases: 10. The CDR3 is 14 amino acids. This CDR3 reads CSASGTGVAGELFF. The CDR3 coding sequence is TGCAGCGCCTCCGGGACAGGAGTCGCCGGGGAGCTGTTTTTT.

The V call is TRBV5-1, the J call TRBJ2-1; 10 bases fit TRBD2. Germline V gives CDR1 SGHRS, CDR2 YFSETQ. Germline trimming cut 4 bases from V and 6 bases from J; bases unmatched to any gene: 7. CDR3 length: 15 amino acids. As DNA, the CDR3 is TGCGCCAGCAGCCGGGGACTAGCGCGCGTCAATGAGCAGTTCTTC. This translates into CASSRGLARVNEQFF.

This rearrangement joins TRBV7-3 to TRBJ1-4; D possibly corresponds to TRBD1 (6 bases). The length of the CDR3 is 13 residues. Trimming stripped 4 bases from V and 3 bases from J, with 6 bases between. The germline V gene has CDR1 SGHTA and CDR2 FQGTGA. The CDR3 here is CASSWTANEKLFF. The DNA of the CDR3 is TGTGCCAGCAGCTGGACAGCTAATGAAAAACTGTTTTTT.

The V and J genes are TRBV11-2 and TRBJ2-5; D is unclear. CDR3 length: 15 amino acids. Germline V gives CDR1 SGHAT, CDR2 FQNNGV. Between the trimmed V and J ends, which lost 1 base and 0 bases, there was a span of 9 bases. The CDR3 sequence is CASSLGPAYQETQYF. The CDR3 nucleotides are TGTGCCAGCAGCTTAGGGCCTGCTTACCAAGAGACCCAGTACTTC.

The rearrangement uses TRBV2 and TRBJ1-4; D is possibly TRBD1 (6 bases). The CDR3 has 15 amino acids. The V gene lost 5 bases and the J gene lost 4 bases, with 14 bases spanning the gap. CDR1 and CDR2 (germline): SNHLY, FYNNEI. CDR3 in DNA: TGTGCCAGCAGTTATACAGGGTCTATTAATGAAAAACTGTTTTTT. This sequence encodes CASSYTGSINEKLFF.

V usage is TRBV6-6 and J usage is TRBJ2-5, with TRBD2 as a possible D gene (6 bases). Per the germline V gene, CDR1 is MNHNY and CDR2 is SVGAGI (reference sequence). Between the trimmed V and J ends, which lost 5 bases and 5 bases, there was a span of 18 bases. The CDR3 length is 15 residues. CDR3 nucleotides: TGTGCCAGCAGTATCGCGGGAAATGGAGAGGAGACCCAGTACTTC. It is translated as CASSIAGNGEETQYF.